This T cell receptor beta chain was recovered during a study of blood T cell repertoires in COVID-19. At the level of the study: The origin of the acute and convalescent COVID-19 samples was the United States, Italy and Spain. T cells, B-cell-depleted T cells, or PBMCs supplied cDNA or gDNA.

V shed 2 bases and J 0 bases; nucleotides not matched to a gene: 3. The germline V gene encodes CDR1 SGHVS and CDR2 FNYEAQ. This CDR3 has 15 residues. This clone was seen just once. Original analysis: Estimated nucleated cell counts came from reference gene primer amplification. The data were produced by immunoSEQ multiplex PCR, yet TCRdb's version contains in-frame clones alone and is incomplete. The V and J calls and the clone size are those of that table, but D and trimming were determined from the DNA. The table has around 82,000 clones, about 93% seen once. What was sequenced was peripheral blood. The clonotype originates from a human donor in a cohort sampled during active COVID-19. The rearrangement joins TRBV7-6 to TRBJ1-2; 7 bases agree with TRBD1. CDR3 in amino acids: CASSLQGGPNYGYTF. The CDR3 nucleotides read TGTGCCAGCAGCTTACAGGGGGGCCCTAACTATGGCTACACCTTC.